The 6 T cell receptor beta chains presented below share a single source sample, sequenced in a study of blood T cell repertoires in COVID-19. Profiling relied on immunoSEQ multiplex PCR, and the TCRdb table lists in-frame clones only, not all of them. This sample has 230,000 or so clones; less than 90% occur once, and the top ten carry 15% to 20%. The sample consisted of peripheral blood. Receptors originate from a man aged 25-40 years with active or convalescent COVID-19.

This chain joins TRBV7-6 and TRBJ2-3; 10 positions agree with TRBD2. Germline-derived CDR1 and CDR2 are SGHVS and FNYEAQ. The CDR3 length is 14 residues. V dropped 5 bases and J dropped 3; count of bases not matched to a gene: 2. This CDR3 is CASSPSGGTDTQYF. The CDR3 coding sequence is TGTGCCAGCAGCCCTAGCGGGGGAACAGATACGCAGTATTTT.

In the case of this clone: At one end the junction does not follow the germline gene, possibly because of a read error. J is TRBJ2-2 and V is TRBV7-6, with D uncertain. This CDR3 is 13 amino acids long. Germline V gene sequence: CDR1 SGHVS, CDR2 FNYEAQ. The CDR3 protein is CACRITNTGELFF. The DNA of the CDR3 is TGTGCCTGCAGAATAACGAACACCGGGGAGCTGTTTTTT.

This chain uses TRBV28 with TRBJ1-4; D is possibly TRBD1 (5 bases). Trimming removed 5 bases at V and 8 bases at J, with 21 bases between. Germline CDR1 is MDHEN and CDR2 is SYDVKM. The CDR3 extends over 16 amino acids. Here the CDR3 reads CASSHWAGQGVEKLFF. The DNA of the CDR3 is TGTGCCAGCAGTCACTGGGCCGGCCAGGGCGTCGAAAAACTGTTTTTT.

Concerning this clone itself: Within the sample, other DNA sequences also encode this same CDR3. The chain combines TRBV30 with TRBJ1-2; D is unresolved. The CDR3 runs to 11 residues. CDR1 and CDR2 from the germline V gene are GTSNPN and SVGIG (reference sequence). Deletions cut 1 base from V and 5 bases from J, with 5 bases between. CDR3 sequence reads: CAWSGYYGYTF. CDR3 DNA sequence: TGTGCCTGGAGTGGTTATTATGGCTACACCTTC.

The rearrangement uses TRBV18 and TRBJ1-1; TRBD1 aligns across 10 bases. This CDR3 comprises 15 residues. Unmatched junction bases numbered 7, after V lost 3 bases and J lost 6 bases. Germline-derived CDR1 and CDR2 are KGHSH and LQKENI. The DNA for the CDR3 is TGTGCCAGCTCACCTGGACAGGGGGAATTTGCTGAAGCTTTCTTT. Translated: CASSPGQGEFAEAFF.

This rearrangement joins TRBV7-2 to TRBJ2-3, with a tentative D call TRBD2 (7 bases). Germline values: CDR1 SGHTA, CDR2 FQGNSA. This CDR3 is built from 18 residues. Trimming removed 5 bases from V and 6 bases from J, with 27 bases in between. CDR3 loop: CASSPSRGGRSRWDTQYF. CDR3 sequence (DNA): TGTGCCAGCAGCCCATCGAGGGGGGGCCGGAGCCGTTGGGATACGCAGTATTTT.